The clone carrying this TCR beta chain has more than one count but fewer than ten. Its antigen remains unknown. The PCR made use of 60 Vbeta and 13 Jbeta primers. Using immunoSEQ multiplex PCR, the repertoire was profiled, and TCRdb retains in-frame clones only, with some absent. The table includes some 86,000 clones, roughly 77% detected once. These data come from a study of cytomegalovirus exposure and HLA in healthy donors. Study results and caveats: Later analysis identified several of the most significant clusters that appeared linked to common viral pathogens.

Germline V lookup: CDR1 MNHNS, CDR2 SASEGT. The V gene lost 6 bases and the J gene lost 0 bases, with 3 bases spanning the gap. The CDR3 runs 12 residues. Source material: PBMCs. The chain links TRBV6-1 to TRBJ1-5; the D is unclear. This receptor was taken from a woman aged 40 to 50 in good health and CMV-seropositive. The CDR3 reads CASRHSNQPQHF. The CDR3 nucleotides are TGTGCCAGCAGACATAGCAATCAGCCCCAGCATTTT.